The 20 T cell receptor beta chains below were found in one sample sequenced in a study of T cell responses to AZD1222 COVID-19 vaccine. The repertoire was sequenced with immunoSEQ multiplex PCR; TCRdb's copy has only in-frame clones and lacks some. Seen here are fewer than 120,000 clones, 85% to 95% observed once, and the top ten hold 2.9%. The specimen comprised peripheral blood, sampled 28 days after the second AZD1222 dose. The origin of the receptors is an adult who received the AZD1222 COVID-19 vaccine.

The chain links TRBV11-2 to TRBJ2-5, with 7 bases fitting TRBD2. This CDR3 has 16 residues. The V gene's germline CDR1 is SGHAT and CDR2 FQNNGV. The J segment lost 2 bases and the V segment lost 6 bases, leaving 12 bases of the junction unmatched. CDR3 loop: CASRKLSGDLQETQYF. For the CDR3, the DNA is TGTGCCAGCAGGAAACTGAGCGGGGACCTACAAGAGACCCAGTACTTC.

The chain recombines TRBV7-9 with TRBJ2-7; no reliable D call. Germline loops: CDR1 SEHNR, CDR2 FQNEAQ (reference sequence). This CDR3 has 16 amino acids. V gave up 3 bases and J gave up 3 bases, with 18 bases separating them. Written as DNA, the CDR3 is TGTGCCAGCAGCTTTACGAGACTGAATTCCGACTACGAGCAGTACTTC. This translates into CASSFTRLNSDYEQYF.

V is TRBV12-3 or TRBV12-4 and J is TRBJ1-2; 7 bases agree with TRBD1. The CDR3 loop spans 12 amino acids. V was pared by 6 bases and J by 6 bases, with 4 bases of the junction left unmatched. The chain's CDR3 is CASRQGSDGYTF. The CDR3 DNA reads TGTGCCAGCAGACAGGGGAGTGATGGCTACACCTTC.

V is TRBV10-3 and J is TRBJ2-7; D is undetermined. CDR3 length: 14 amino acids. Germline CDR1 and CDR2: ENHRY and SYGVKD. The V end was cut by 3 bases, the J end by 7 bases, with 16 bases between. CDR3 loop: CAISDQMGLGEQYF. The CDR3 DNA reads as TGTGCCATCAGTGACCAGATGGGTTTGGGGGAGCAGTACTTC.

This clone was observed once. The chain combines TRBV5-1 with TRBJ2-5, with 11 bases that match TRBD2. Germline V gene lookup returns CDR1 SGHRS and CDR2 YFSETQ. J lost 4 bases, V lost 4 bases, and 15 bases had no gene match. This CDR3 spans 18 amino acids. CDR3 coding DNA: TGCGCCAGCAGCCTGAACCGACTAGCGGGAAGTGCTCTAGAGACCCAGTACTTC. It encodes CASSLNRLAGSALETQYF.

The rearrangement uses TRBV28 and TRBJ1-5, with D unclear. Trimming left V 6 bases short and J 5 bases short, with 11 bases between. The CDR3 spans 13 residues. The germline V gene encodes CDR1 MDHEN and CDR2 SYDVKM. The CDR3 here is CASSSVADQPQHF. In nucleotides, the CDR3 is TGTGCCAGCAGCTCAGTCGCCGATCAGCCCCAGCATTTT.

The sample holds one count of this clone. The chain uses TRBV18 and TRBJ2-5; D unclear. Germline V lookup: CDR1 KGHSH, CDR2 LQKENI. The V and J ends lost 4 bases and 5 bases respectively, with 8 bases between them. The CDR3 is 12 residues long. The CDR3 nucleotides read TGTGCCAGCTCACTAGTGGGGGAGACCCAGTACTTC. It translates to CASSLVGETQYF. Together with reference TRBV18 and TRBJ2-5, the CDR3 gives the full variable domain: NAGVMQNPRHLVRRRGQEARLRCSPMKGHSHVYWYRQLPEEGLKFMVYLQKENIIDESGMPKERFSAEFPKEGPSILRIQQVVRGDSAAYFCASSLVGETQYFGPGTRLLVL.

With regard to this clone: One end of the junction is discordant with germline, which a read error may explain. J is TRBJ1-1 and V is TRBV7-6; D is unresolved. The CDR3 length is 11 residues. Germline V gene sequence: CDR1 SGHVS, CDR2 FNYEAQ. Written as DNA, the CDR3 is TGTGCCAGCAGCCCCACCCAAAAGGTCGACTTT. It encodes CASSPTQKVDF.

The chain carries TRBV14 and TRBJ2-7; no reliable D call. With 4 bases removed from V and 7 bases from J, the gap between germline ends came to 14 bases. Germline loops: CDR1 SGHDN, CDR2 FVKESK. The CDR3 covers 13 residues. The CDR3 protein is CASSLPGAREQYF. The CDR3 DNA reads TGTGCCAGCAGCCTCCCCGGCGCCCGGGAGCAGTACTTC.

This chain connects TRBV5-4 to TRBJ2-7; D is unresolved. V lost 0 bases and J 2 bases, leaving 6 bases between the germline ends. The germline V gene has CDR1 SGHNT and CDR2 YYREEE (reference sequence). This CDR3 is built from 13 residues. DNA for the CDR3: TGTGCCAGCAGCTTGGGGGATACCTACGAGCAGTACTTC. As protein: CASSLGDTYEQYF.

In nucleotides, the CDR3 is TGTGCCAGCAGCGCCACACTAGCGGGGGATACAGATACGCAGTATTTT. Translation gives CASSATLAGDTDTQYF. The chain couples TRBV9 to TRBJ2-3, with 11 nucleotides matching TRBD2. Germline loops: CDR1 SGDLS, CDR2 YYNGEE. The length of the CDR3 is 16 residues. Germline trimming cut 3 bases from V and 3 bases from J; bases unmatched to any gene: 6.

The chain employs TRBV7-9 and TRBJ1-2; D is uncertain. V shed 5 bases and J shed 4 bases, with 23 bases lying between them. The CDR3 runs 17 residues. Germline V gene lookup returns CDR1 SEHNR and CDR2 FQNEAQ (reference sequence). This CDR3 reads CASSPGRPGQVIYGYTF. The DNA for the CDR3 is TGTGCCAGCAGCCCCGGGCGCCCGGGCCAGGTTATCTATGGCTACACCTTC.

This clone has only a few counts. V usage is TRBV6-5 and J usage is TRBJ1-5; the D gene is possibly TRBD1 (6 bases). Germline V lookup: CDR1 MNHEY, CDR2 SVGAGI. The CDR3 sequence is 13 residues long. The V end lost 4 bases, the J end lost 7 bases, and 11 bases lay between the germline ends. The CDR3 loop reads CASSWGAGQPQHF. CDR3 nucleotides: TGTGCCAGCAGTTGGGGGGCAGGCCAGCCCCAGCATTTT.

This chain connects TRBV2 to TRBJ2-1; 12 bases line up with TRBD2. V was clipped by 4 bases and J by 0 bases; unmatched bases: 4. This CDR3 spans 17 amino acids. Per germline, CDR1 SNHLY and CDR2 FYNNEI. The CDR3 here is CASSGGLAGSSYNEQFF. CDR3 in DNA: TGTGCCAGCAGTGGAGGACTAGCGGGGAGCTCCTACAATGAGCAGTTCTTC.

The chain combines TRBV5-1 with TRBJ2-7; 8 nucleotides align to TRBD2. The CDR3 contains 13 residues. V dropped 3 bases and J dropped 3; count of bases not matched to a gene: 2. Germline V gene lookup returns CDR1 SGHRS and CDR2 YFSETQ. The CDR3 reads CASSSGTSYEQYF. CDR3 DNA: TGCGCCAGCAGCTCCGGGACTAGCTACGAGCAGTACTTC.

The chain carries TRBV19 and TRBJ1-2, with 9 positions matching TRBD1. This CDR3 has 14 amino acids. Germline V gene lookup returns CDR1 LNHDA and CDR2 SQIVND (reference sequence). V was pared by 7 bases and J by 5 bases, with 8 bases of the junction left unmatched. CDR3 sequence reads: CASIGGQGDYGYTF. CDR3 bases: TGTGCCAGTATCGGGGGACAGGGCGATTATGGCTACACCTTC.

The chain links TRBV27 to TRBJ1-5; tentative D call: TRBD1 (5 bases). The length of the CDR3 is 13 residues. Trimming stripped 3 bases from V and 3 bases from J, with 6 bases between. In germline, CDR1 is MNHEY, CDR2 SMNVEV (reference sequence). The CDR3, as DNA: TGTGCCAGCAGTTTGACAGTCAATCAGCCCCAGCATTTT. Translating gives CASSLTVNQPQHF.

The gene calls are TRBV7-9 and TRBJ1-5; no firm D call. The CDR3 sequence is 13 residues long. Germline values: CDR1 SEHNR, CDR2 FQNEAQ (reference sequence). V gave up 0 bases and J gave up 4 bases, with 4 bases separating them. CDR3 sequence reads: CASSLATNQPQHF. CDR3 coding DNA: TGTGCCAGCAGCTTAGCGACAAATCAGCCCCAGCATTTT. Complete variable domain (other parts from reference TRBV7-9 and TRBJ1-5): DTGVSQNPRHKITKRGQNVTFRCDPISEHNRLYWYRQTLGQGPEFLTYFQNEAQLEKSRLLSDRFSAERPKGSFSTLEIQRTEQGDSAMYLCASSLATNQPQHFGDGTRLSIL.

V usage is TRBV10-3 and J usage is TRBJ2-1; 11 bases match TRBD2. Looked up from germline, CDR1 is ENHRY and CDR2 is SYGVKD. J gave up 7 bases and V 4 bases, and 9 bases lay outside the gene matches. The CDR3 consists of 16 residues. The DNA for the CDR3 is TGTGCCATCAGTGGAAATAGCGGGGGGGCGAGTAATGAGCAGTTCTTC. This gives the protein CAISGNSGGASNEQFF.

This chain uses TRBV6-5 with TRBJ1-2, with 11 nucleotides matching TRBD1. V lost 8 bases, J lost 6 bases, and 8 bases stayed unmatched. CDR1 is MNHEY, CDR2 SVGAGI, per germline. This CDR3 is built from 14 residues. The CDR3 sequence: CASGVRDRGNGYTF. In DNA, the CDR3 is TGTGCCAGCGGAGTAAGGGACAGGGGGAATGGCTACACCTTC.